This T cell receptor (beta chain) was obtained from a study of tumor and adjacent non-tumor tissue in lung cancer. Regarding the study as a whole: In normal lung, the top 100 clones were significantly more dominant than in tumor. Shorter survival was associated with higher TCR diversity in tumors.

Three rounds of nested PCR, following a modified ARM-PCR protocol, produced the TCRbeta library. TCRdb itself ran the multiplex PCR reads through MiXCR, one entry per CDR3 protein. Of approximately 65,000 distinct CDR3 sequences in the sample, 60% were seen once. The template was RNA from unsorted bulk tissue. Newly diagnosed lung cancer patients had thoracic surgery in China, August–late 2014, without prior chemotherapy. In this sample, this clonotype turned up a few times. Its specificity is unknown. Between the trimmed V and J ends, which lost 3 bases and 4 bases, there was a span of 7 bases. This CDR3 is built from 14 residues. Germline assignment: CDR1 ENHRY and CDR2 SYGVKD.

The sequence was obtained from a man aged 50 or older with non-small cell lung cancer. V is TRBV10-3 and J is TRBJ2-6; D ambiguous. The material sequenced was lung tumor tissue. CDR3 amino acids: CAISDARGANVLTF. As DNA, the CDR3 is TGTGCCATCAGTGACGCTCGGGGGGCCAACGTCCTGACTTTC.